Listed below are T cell receptor beta chains from one sample, sequenced in a study of CD8 T cells in Susac syndrome. TCRdb re-called the immunoSEQ multiplex PCR reads through MiXCR, storing one row per CDR3 protein. The sample yields some 120,000 distinct CDR3 sequences, just under 95% seen once. Sequencing was done on a sample of CD8+ T cells from PBMCs. The receptors come from a human donor in good health. CDR3s include the opening cysteine and the closing phenylalanine or tryptophan. D genes are given only for firm matches. Some rows mark clone size as missing; the rest say once, few, many or name a class of expanded clone.

V gene	D gene	clone size	J gene	CDR3 protein	CDR3 DNA
TRBV9	-	once	TRBJ1-1	CASSVGPAYEAFF	TGTGCCAGCAGCGTCGGTCCGGCGTACGAAGCTTTCTTT
TRBV10-3	-	-	TRBJ1-2	CAISESQLYGYTF	TGTGCCATCAGTGAGTCCCAGCTCTATGGCTACACCTTC
TRBV29-1	TRBD1	-	TRBJ1-2	CSVGAGGAYGYTF	TGCAGCGTAGGGGCAGGGGGCGCTTATGGCTACACCTTC
TRBV7-9	-	-	TRBJ2-1	CASSAPQGSYNEQFF	TGTGCCAGCAGTGCGCCACAGGGCTCCTACAATGAGCAGTTCTTC
TRBV11-1	TRBD2	-	TRBJ2-1	CASSLDVPTSGPIYSYNEQFF	TGTGCCAGCAGCTTAGATGTCCCGACTAGCGGGCCGATCTACTCCTACAATGAGCAGTTCTTC
TRBV7-2	-	-	TRBJ1-2	CASSLDQNYGYTF	TGTGCCAGCAGCTTGGACCAAAACTATGGCTACACCTTC
TRBV25-1	-	-	TRBJ1-1	CASSTGTEAFF	TGTGCCAGCAGTACCGGGACTGAAGCTTTCTTT
TRBV18	-	-	TRBJ2-2	CASSPGSGVPGELFF	TGTGCCAGCTCACCCGGGTCGGGAGTTCCCGGGGAGCTGTTTTTT
TRBV19	-	-	TRBJ1-5	CASSMSTGNQPQHF	TGTGCCAGTAGTATGTCCACGGGGAATCAGCCCCAGCATTTT
TRBV19	TRBD1	few	TRBJ2-5	CASSLTGPQETQYF	TGTGCCAGTAGCCTGACAGGGCCGCAAGAGACCCAGTACTTC
TRBV6-5	-	once	TRBJ2-1	CASTRGGSSENEQFF	TGTGCCAGCACCCGTGGCGGGTCCTCGGAGAATGAGCAGTTCTTC
TRBV6-2/TRBV6-3	-	-	TRBJ2-2	CASSQAVTGELFF	TGTGCCAGCAGTCAGGCAGTCACCGGGGAGCTGTTTTTT